This TCR beta chain emerged from a study of T cell responses to AZD1222 COVID-19 vaccine. This CDR3 has 16 amino acids. The germline CDR1 and CDR2 sequences are MDHEN and SYDVKM. V lost 7 bases to trimming and J lost 1 base; unmatched junction nucleotides: 7. A few counts support this clone. The repertoire was sequenced with immunoSEQ multiplex PCR; TCRdb's copy has only in-frame clones and lacks some. Found here are 92,000 or so clones, around 89% of them singletons; the top ten hold around 5.5%. The source material was peripheral blood, sampled 28 days after the second AZD1222 dose. This chain joins TRBV28 and TRBJ2-2; 9 bases are shared with TRBD2. The receptor was derived from an adult who received the AZD1222 COVID-19 vaccine. The CDR3 nucleotides read TGTGCCAGCATTGGCGGGGGGGCCCAGAACACCGGGGAGCTGTTTTTT. It yields the protein CASIGGGAQNTGELFF.